The present T cell receptor beta chain was sequenced within a study of T cells in Graves' hyperthyroidism and ophthalmopathy. Authors of the study amplified TCR beta CDR3 regions from RNA transcripts. First-round RT-PCR targeting the TCR CDR3 was performed with the HTBI primer set. Via MiXCR, TCRdb re-called the multiplex PCR reads, giving one row per CDR3 protein. Here the sample spans roughly 560,000 distinct CDR3 sequences, 14% to 15% being singletons. A NOSPECS grade of at least 4, a Clinical Activity Score of at least 3 and duration under 3 months were recorded in ophthalmopathy patients. Exclusion of a patient resulted from uncontrolled infection, other autoimmune disease, pregnancy or lactation. Thyroid ultrasound and orbital computed tomography, with clinical symptoms and serum thyroxine and TRAb, informed diagnoses. The study, taken as a whole, reports: For ophthalmopathy, model prediction preceded onset by a median about six months.

Turning to this clonotype: Antigen unknown.

The origin of this receptor is a woman aged 40 to 49 with Graves' ophthalmopathy. Sequencing used blood.

The CDR3 region has the DNA TGTGCCTGGAGTGGGAGAGGTTCAGTCTCTGGGGCCAACGTCCTGACTTTC. It is translated as CAWSGRGSVSGANVLTF. The rearrangement links TRBV30 to TRBJ2-6; D is uncertain. CDR1 GTSNPN and CDR2 SVGIG come from the germline V gene (reference sequence). The CDR3 consists of 17 residues. The germline V and J ends were trimmed by 1 base and 0 bases, with 13 bases remaining between them.